This is a list of T cell receptor beta chains from one sample in a study of siplizumab effects on memory and regulatory T cells. TCRdb's table, derived via immunoSEQ multiplex PCR, lists solely in-frame clones and lacks some. The table records around 100,000 clones, approximately 93% of them present only once. The material sequenced was Tregs sorted from blood. All receptors come from a human donor in good health. Both conserved end residues are part of each CDR3. A D gene is named only where the DNA matches it firmly.

TRBJ2-2 | TRBV19 | . | TGTGCCAGTAGTCGGACTCCACCGACCGGGGAGCTGTTTTTT | CASSRTPPTGELFF
TRBJ1-1 | TRBV27 | . | TGTGCCAGCAGTTCCCCCAGGAGGGACACTGAAGCTTTCTTT | CASSSPRRDTEAFF
TRBJ2-2 | TRBV5-6 | . | TGTGCCAGCAGCTTGAGGGACTTCGTCCCCGTGAACACCGGGGAGCTGTTTTTT | CASSLRDFVPVNTGELFF
TRBJ2-7 | TRBV5-1 | TRBD1 | TGCGCCAGCAGCCCCAGGGACAGAGACTACGAGCAGTACTTC | CASSPRDRDYEQYF
TRBJ2-5 | TRBV7-2 | TRBD1 | TGTGCCAGCAGCTTCCGACAGGGATCAGAGACCCAGTACTTC | CASSFRQGSETQYF
TRBJ2-3 | TRBV2 | . | TGTGCCAGCAGTTTGGCCGGAGGCACAGATACGCAGTATTTT | CASSLAGGTDTQYF
TRBJ2-5 | TRBV4-1 | . | TGCGCCAGCAGCCAAGAGGGAAAGACCCAGTACTTC | CASSQEGKTQYF
TRBJ2-1 | TRBV19 | . | TGTGCCAGTAGTATAGTTAACGGGTACAATGAGCAGTTCTTC | CASSIVNGYNEQFF
TRBJ2-7 | TRBV6-5 | . | TGTGCCACCCAGTCCGGGAGATCGGGTTCCTACGAGCAGTACTTC | CATQSGRSGSYEQYF
TRBJ2-2 | TRBV4-2 | TRBD2 | TGTGCCAGCAGCCCCAGACTAGCGGGAGGGACCGGGGAGCTGTTTTTT | CASSPRLAGGTGELFF
TRBJ2-5 | TRBV7-6 | . | TGTGCCAGCAGCTTAGTCCAGACGCTAGTAGCAACTGAGACCCAGTACTTC | CASSLVQTLVATETQYF
TRBJ1-6 | TRBV14 | . | TGTGCCAGCAGCCTCAAGTATCCACCCCTCCACTTT | CASSLKYPPLHF
TRBJ2-5 | TRBV7-6 | TRBD2 | TGTGCCAGCAGCCGACCTAGCGGGGGATCGAAAGAGACCCAGTACTTC | CASSRPSGGSKETQYF
TRBJ1-2 | TRBV18 | . | TGTGCCAGCTCACCACCTGGTAGCCGCAGGGTAGATGGCTACACCTTC | CASSPPGSRRVDGYTF
TRBJ2-7 | TRBV6-6 | TRBD1 | TGTGCCAGCAGCACAGGACAGGGTATGGGCTACGAGCAGTACTTC | CASSTGQGMGYEQYF
TRBJ2-2 | TRBV15 | . | TGTGCCACCAGCAGAGGGGAGATCTACACCGGGGAGCTGTTTTTT | CATSRGEIYTGELFF